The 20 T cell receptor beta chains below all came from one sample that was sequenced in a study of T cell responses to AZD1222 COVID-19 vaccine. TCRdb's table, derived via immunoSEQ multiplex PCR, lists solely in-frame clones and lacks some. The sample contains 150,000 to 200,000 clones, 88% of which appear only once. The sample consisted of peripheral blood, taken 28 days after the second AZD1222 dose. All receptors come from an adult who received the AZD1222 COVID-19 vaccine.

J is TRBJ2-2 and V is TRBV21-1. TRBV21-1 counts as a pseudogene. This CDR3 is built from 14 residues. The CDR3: CASSQGGNTGELFF. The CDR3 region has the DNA TGTGCCAGCAGTCAAGGTGGGAACACCGGGGAGCTGTTTTTT.

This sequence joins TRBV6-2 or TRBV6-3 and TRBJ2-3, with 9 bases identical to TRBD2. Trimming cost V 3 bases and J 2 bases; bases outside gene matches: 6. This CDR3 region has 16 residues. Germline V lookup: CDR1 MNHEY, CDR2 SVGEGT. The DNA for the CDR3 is TGTGCCAGCAGTTATAATAGCGGGAGAATCACAGATACGCAGTATTTT. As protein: CASSYNSGRITDTQYF.

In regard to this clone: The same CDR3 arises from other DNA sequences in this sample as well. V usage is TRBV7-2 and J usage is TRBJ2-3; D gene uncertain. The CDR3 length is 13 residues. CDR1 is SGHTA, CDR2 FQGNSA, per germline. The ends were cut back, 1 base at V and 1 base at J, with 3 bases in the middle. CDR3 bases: TGTGCCAGCAGCTTAGGTGGCACAGATACGCAGTATTTT. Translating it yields CASSLGGTDTQYF. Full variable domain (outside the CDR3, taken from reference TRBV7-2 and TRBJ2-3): GAGVSQSPSNKVTEKGKDVELRCDPISGHTALYWYRQSLGQGLEFLIYFQGNSAPDKSGLPSDRFSAERTGGSVSTLTIQRTQQEDSAVYLCASSLGGTDTQYFGPGTRLTVL.

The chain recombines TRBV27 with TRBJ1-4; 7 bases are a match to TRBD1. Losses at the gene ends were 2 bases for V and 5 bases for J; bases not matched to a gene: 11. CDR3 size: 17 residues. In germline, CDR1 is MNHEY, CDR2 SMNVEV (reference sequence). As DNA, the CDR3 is TGTGCCAGCAGTTTAATAGGCCGGACAGGTCTAAATGAAAAACTGTTTTTT. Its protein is CASSLIGRTGLNEKLFF.

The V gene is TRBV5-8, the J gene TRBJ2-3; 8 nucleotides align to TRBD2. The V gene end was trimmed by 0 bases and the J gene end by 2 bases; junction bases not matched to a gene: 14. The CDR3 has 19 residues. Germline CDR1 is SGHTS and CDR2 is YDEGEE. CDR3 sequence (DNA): TGTGCCAGCAGCTTGGGGACTAGCCCCGGCTATTCTTCCACAGATACGCAGTATTTT. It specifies CASSLGTSPGYSSTDTQYF.

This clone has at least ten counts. DNA of the CDR3: TGCGCCAGCAGCTTGGTCGGGACTAGCTCCAATGAGCAGTTCTTC. Its protein product is CASSLVGTSSNEQFF. J is TRBJ2-1 and V is TRBV5-1; 9 bases line up with TRBD2. Germline V CDR1 and CDR2: SGHRS, YFSETQ. The length of the CDR3 is 15 residues. V lost 0 bases, J lost 6 bases, and 4 bases stayed unmatched.

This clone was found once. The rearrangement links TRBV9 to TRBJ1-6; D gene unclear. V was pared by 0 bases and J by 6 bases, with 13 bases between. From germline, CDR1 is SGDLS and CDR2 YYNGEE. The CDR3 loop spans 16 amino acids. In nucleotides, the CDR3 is TGTGCCAGCAGCGTAGATGGCCCGGCCGGTAATTCACCCCTCCACTTT. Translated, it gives CASSVDGPAGNSPLHF.

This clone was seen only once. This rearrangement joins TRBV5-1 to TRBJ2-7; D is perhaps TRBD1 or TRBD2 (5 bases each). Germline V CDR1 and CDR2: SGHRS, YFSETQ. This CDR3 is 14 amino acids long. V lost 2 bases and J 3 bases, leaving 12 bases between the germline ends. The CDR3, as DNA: TGCGCCAGCAGCTTCGGGGCTTTAAACTACGAGCAGTACTTC. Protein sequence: CASSFGALNYEQYF.

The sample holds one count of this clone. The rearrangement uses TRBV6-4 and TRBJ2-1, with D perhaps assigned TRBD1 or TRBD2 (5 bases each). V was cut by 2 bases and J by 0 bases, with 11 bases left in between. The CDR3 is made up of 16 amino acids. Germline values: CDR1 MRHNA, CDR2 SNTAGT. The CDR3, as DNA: TGTGCCAGCAGTGACACGAGGGGCCACTCCTACAATGAGCAGTTCTTC. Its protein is CASSDTRGHSYNEQFF.

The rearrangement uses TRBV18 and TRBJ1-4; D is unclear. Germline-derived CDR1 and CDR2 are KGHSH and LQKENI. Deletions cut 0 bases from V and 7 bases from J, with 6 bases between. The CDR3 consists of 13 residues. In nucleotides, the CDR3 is TGTGCCAGCTCACCACCGACCGCTGAAAAACTGTTTTTT. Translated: CASSPPTAEKLFF. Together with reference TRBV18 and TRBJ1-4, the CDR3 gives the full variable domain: NAGVMQNPRHLVRRRGQEARLRCSPMKGHSHVYWYRQLPEEGLKFMVYLQKENIIDESGMPKERFSAEFPKEGPSILRIQQVVRGDSAAYFCASSPPTAEKLFFGSGTQLSVL.

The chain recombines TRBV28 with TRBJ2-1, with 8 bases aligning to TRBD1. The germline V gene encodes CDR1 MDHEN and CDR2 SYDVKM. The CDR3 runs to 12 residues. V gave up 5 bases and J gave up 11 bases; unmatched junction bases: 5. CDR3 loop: CASSRQGSKQFF. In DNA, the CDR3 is TGTGCCAGCAGTCGACAGGGGTCAAAGCAGTTCTTC. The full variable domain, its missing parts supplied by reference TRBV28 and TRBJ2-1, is DVKVTQSSRYLVKRTGEKVFLECVQDMDHENMFWYRQDPGLGLRLIYFSYDVKMKEKGDIPEGYSVSREKKERFSLILESASTNQTSMYLCASSRQGSKQFFGPGTRLTVL.

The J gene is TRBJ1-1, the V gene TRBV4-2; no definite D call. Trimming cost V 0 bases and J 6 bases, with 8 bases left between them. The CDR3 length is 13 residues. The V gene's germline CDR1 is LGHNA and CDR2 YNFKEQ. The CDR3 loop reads CASSQDPIPEAFF. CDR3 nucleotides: TGTGCCAGCAGCCAAGATCCCATCCCTGAAGCTTTCTTT.

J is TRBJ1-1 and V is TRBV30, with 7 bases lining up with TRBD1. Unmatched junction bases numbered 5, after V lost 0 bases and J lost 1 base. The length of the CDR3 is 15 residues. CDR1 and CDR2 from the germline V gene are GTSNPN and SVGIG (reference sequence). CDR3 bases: TGTGCCTGGAGTGTACCAGGGGGTGCGAACACTGAAGCTTTCTTT. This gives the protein CAWSVPGGANTEAFF.

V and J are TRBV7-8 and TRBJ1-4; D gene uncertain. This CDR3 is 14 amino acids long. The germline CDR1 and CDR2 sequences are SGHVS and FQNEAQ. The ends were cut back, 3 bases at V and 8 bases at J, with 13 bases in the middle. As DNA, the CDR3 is TGTGCCAGCAGCTTCGGGAACAGCGGGGAAAAACTGTTTTTT. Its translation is CASSFGNSGEKLFF.

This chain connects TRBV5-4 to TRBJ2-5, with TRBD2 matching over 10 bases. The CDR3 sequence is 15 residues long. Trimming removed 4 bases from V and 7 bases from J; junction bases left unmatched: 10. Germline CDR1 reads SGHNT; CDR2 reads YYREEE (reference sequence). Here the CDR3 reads CASSIPGTSAGTQYF. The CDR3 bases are TGTGCCAGCAGCATCCCCGGGACTAGCGCTGGGACCCAGTACTTC.

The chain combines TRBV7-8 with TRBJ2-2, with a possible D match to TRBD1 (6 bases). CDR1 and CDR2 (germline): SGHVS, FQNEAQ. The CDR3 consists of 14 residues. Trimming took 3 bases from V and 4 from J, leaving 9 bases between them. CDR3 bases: TGTGCCAGCAGCTTCAGGGGTCGCACCGGGGAGCTGTTTTTT. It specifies CASSFRGRTGELFF. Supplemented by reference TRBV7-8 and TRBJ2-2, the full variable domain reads GAGVSQSPRYKVAKRGQDVALRCDPISGHVSLFWYQQALGQGPEFLTYFQNEAQLDKSGLPSDRFFAERPEGSVSTLKIQRTQQEDSAVYLCASSFRGRTGELFFGEGSRLTVL.

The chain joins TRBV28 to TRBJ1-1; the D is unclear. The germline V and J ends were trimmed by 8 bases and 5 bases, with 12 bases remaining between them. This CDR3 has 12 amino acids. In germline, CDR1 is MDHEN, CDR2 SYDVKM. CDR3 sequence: CASSIRGTEAFF. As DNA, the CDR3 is TGTGCCAGCTCAATCCGCGGGACTGAAGCTTTCTTT. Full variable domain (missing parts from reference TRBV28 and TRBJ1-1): DVKVTQSSRYLVKRTGEKVFLECVQDMDHENMFWYRQDPGLGLRLIYFSYDVKMKEKGDIPEGYSVSREKKERFSLILESASTNQTSMYLCASSIRGTEAFFGQGTRLTVV.

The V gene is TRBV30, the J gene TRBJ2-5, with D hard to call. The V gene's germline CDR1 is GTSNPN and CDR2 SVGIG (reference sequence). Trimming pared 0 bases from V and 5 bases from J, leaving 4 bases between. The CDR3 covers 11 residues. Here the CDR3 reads CAWSVGETQYF. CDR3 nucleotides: TGTGCCTGGAGTGTAGGGGAGACCCAGTACTTC.

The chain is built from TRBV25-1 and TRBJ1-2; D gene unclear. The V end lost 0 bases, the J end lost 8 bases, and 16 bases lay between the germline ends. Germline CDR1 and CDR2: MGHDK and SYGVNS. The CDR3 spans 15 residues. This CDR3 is CASSEYSVTTEGYTF. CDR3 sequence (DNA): TGTGCCAGCAGTGAATATAGCGTAACCACCGAGGGCTACACCTTC.

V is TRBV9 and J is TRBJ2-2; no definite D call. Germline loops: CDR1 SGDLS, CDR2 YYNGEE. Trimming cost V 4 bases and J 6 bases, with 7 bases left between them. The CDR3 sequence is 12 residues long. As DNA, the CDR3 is TGTGCCAGCAGCTCTACGGCCGGGGAGCTGTTTTTT. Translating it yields CASSSTAGELFF.